This is a list of T cell receptor beta chains from one sample in a study of shared clonotypes between healthy human individuals. Generated by immunoSEQ multiplex PCR, the TCRdb table keeps only in-frame clones and is missing some. Here the sample spans a few million clones, just over 90% being singletons. Sequenced: naive CD4+ T cells from PBMCs. Every receptor here comes from a man aged 18 to 29 in good health. Some clones in this sample may be carry-over from other donors' samples. Each CDR3 is given with its conserved first and last residue. D genes are given only for firm matches. The size of a clone is reported for some rows only, either as once, few or many, or as a class for expanded clones.

length,V,J,D,size,DNA,CDR3
18,TRBV5-4,TRBJ2-7,TRBD1,NA,TGTGCCAGCAGCTTGAAGCGACCGGGACAGGGGGCGTTCTACGAGCAGTACTTC,CASSLKRPGQGAFYEQYF
13,TRBV5-5,TRBJ1-2,NA,NA,TGTGCCAGCAGCCCTACAGGGTTTTATGGCTACACCTTC,CASSPTGFYGYTF
15,TRBV15,TRBJ1-3,NA,NA,TGTGCCACCAGCAGAGGAGGGACCTCCGGAAACACCATATATTTT,CATSRGGTSGNTIYF
16,TRBV7-6,TRBJ2-1,TRBD2,NA,TGTGCCAGCAGCTTAAAAGGGGTAGCGGGAGTAAATGAGCAGTTCTTC,CASSLKGVAGVNEQFF
16,TRBV6-5,TRBJ1-1,NA,NA,TGTGCCAGCAGTTACCTGCCAGGCCCGGGGGGCACTGAAGCTTTCTTT,CASSYLPGPGGTEAFF
16,TRBV11-2,TRBJ2-1,TRBD2,NA,TGTGCCAGCAGCTTCCTAGCGGGAGTGATATACAATGAGCAGTTCTTC,CASSFLAGVIYNEQFF
12,TRBV11-2,TRBJ2-7,NA,NA,TGTGCCAGCAGCCAAGGGCGTCACGAGCAGTACTTC,CASSQGRHEQYF
15,TRBV5-1,TRBJ2-2,TRBD2,once,TGCGCCAGCAGGCCAGCACTAGCGGGAGGCGGGGAGCTGTTTTTT,CASRPALAGGGELFF
15,TRBV5-4,TRBJ1-1,TRBD1,few,TGTGCCAGCAGCTTGGGGCAGGGGGCATACACTGAAGCTTTCTTT,CASSLGQGAYTEAFF
15,TRBV2,TRBJ1-5,NA,NA,TGTGCCAGCAGTCCAGGGAGGCAGTCAAATCAGCCCCAGCATTTT,CASSPGRQSNQPQHF
14,TRBV10-3,TRBJ2-5,TRBD1,NA,TGTGCCATCAGTCCGGGACAGGGTGTTATGGCCCAGTACTTC,CAISPGQGVMAQYF
17,TRBV4-1,TRBJ2-2,NA,NA,TGCGCCAGCAGCCAGGCCGGACAGCTTTTGAACACCGGGGAGCTGTTTTTT,CASSQAGQLLNTGELFF
12,TRBV30,TRBJ1-2,NA,NA,TGTGCCTGGAGCCGGGAGAGCTATGGCTACACCTTC,CAWSRESYGYTF
13,TRBV10-1,TRBJ1-1,NA,NA,TGCGCCAGCAGTTCCGACATGAACACTGAAGCTTTCTTT,CASSSDMNTEAFF
16,TRBV5-1,TRBJ2-7,TRBD2,NA,TGCGCCAGCCAAAACGCGGGGGGGCAATTCTCCTACGAGCAGTACTTC,CASQNAGGQFSYEQYF
16,TRBV7-2,TRBJ2-5,TRBD2,NA,TGTGCCAGCAGCTTCCGAGCGGGAGGGTTAGGGGAGACCCAGTACTTC,CASSFRAGGLGETQYF
13,TRBV5-1,TRBJ2-3,NA,NA,TGCGCCAGCAGTTATCAGTACACAGATACGCAGTATTTT,CASSYQYTDTQYF
13,TRBV11-3,TRBJ2-5,NA,NA,TGTGCCAGCAGCTTAGGGGCGGGAGAGACCCAGTACTTC,CASSLGAGETQYF
13,TRBV5-5,TRBJ1-5,NA,NA,TGTGCCAGCAGCCCGTACGGGGATCAGCCCCAGCATTTT,CASSPYGDQPQHF
14,TRBV28,TRBJ1-6,NA,NA,TGTGCCAGCAGTTTAGGGACGGGAAATTCACCCCTCCACTTT,CASSLGTGNSPLHF
15,TRBV5-1,TRBJ2-2,NA,NA,TGCGCCAGCAGCTTGGACCGACTAGGCGGCGGGGAGCTGTTTTTT,CASSLDRLGGGELFF
16,TRBV19,TRBJ2-2,NA,NA,TGTGCCAGTAGTTCCGGGGCTTCTAGTTACACCGGGGAGCTGTTTTTT,CASSSGASSYTGELFF
14,TRBV7-9,TRBJ1-1,NA,NA,TGTGCCAGCAGCCCCCGACAGACGAACACTGAAGCTTTCTTT,CASSPRQTNTEAFF
16,TRBV5-1,TRBJ2-1,TRBD2,NA,TGCGCCAGCAGCGGGGGTAGCGGGAACTCCTACAATGAGCAGTTCTTC,CASSGGSGNSYNEQFF
16,TRBV9,TRBJ2-1,NA,NA,TGTGCCAGCAGCGTATTTTTCGGAGGGCCCAGGAATGAGCAGTTCTTC,CASSVFFGGPRNEQFF
17,TRBV5-4,TRBJ2-5,TRBD2,once,TGTGCCAGCAGCTTGAGACTAGCGGGAGGGCCTGAAGAGACCCAGTACTTC,CASSLRLAGGPEETQYF
13,TRBV30,TRBJ1-6,NA,NA,TGTGCCTGGAGTGTACGGTCTAATTCACCCCTCCACTTT,CAWSVRSNSPLHF
16,TRBV19,TRBJ2-7,NA,NA,TGTGCCAGTAGTCCGGGTATCCGGGACGGCTCCTACGAGCAGTACTTC,CASSPGIRDGSYEQYF
15,TRBV7-7,TRBJ2-7,TRBD2,few,TGTGCCAGCAGCTTAGGGCTAGCGGGAGTTTCCGAGCAGTACTTC,CASSLGLAGVSEQYF
15,TRBV30,TRBJ2-2,TRBD2,once,TGTGCCTCCCCCTCGACTAGCGGGAACACCGGGGAGCTGTTTTTT,CASPSTSGNTGELFF
14,TRBV5-6,TRBJ1-2,NA,once,TGTGCCAGCAGCCCCAACAGGGCCTCCTATGGCTACACCTTC,CASSPNRASYGYTF
17,TRBV4-3,TRBJ2-3,NA,NA,TGCGCCAGCAGCCAAGATAGGACGGCACTTCCAACCGATACGCAGTATTTT,CASSQDRTALPTDTQYF
16,TRBV5-1,TRBJ2-1,TRBD2,NA,TGCGCCAGCAGCTCCTCCGGGACTAGTATCATCAATGAGCAGTTCTTC,CASSSSGTSIINEQFF
15,TRBV5-8,TRBJ2-1,NA,NA,TGTGCCAGAACAGGGCAATTTGGCTCCTACAATGAGCAGTTCTTC,CARTGQFGSYNEQFF
15,TRBV7-8,TRBJ2-6,NA,NA,TGTGCCAGCAGCTACAGGGTGGCTGGGGCCAACGTCCTGACTTTC,CASSYRVAGANVLTF
16,TRBV6-6,TRBJ2-2,TRBD2,NA,TGTGCCAGCAGGGGACGGACTAGCGGGATTACCGGGGAGCTGTTTTTT,CASRGRTSGITGELFF
14,TRBV19,TRBJ2-4,TRBD1,NA,TGTGCCAGTAGTATGCCCCGGACAGGGGGCATTCAGTACTTC,CASSMPRTGGIQYF
14,TRBV5-1,TRBJ2-7,NA,NA,TGCGCCAGCAGCTTGGGGAGCTCGTCCTACGAGCAGTACTTC,CASSLGSSSYEQYF
15,TRBV25-1,TRBJ1-6,TRBD1,once,TGTGCCAGCAGTGGATCGACAGGGGGACATTCACCCCTCCACTTT,CASSGSTGGHSPLHF
16,TRBV28,TRBJ2-3,NA,NA,TGTGCCAGCAGACGCTACATAGGGATCGTGACAGATACGCAGTATTTT,CASRRYIGIVTDTQYF
12,TRBV7-8,TRBJ2-7,NA,NA,TGTGCCAGCAGCTTAACGAACAGGGAGCAGTACTTC,CASSLTNREQYF
15,TRBV7-9,TRBJ2-7,TRBD2,NA,TGTGCCAGCAGCAAAGGACTAGCGGGGGAAGTAGAGCAGTACTTC,CASSKGLAGEVEQYF
15,TRBV5-1,TRBJ2-3,TRBD1,NA,TGCGCCAGCAGCTCCCCGGGACAGGGGGGAGGTACGCAGTATTTT,CASSSPGQGGGTQYF
13,TRBV28,TRBJ1-5,NA,NA,TGTGCCAGCAGTCCCACGCGGAATCAGCCCCAGCATTTT,CASSPTRNQPQHF
15,TRBV5-4,TRBJ2-1,NA,NA,TGTGCCAGCAGCCTGGGGGGCGGAGCATTCAATGAGCAGTTCTTC,CASSLGGGAFNEQFF